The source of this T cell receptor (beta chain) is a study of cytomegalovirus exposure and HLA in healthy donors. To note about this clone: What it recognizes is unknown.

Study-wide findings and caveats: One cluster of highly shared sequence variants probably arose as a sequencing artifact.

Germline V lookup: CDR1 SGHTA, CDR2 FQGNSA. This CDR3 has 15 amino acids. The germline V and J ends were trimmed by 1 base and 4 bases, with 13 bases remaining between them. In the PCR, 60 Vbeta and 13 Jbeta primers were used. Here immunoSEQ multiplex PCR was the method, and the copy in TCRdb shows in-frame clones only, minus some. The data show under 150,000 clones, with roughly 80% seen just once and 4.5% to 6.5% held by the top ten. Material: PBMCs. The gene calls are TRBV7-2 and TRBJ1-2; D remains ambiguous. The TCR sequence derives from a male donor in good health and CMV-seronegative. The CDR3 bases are TGTGCCAGCAGCTTAGTTGAGGGCCGGGGCTATGGCTACACCTTC. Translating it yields CASSLVEGRGYGYTF.